This T cell receptor beta chain was sequenced during a study of blood T cell repertoires in COVID-19. At the level of the study: In each case, the material was cDNA or gDNA derived from T cells, B-cell-depleted T cells, or PBMCs.

This clone was detected once. Data came from immunoSEQ multiplex PCR; TCRdb stores just in-frame clones and leaves some out. The sample carries fewer than 85,000 clones, 88% recorded once. CDR1 is SGHRS, CDR2 YFSETQ, per germline. This CDR3 spans 13 amino acids. V was cut by 6 bases and J by 2 bases, with 11 bases left in between. The V gene is TRBV5-1, the J gene TRBJ2-5, with a tentative D call TRBD2 (5 bases). The TCR was taken from a human donor in a cohort sampled during active COVID-19. Specimen: peripheral blood. In DNA form, the CDR3 reads TGCGCCAGCACCTGGACTCGGCAAGAGACCCAGTACTTC. It encodes CASTWTRQETQYF.